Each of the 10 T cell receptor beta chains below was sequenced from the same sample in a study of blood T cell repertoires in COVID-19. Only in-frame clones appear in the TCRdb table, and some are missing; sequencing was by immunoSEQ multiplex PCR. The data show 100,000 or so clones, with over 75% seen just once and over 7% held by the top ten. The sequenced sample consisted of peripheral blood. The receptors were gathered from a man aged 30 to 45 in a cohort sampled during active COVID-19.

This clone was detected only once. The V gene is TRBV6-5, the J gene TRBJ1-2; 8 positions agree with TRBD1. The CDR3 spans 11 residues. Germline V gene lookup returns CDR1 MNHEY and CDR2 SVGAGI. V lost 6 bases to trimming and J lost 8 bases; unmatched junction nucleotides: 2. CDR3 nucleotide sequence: TGTGCCAGCAGCGCAGGGGGCGGCTACACCTTC. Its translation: CASSAGGGYTF.

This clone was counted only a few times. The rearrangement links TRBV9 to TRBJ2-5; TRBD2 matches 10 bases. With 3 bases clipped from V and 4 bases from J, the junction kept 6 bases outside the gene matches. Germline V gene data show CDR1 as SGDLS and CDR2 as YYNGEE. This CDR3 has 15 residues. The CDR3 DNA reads TGTGCCAGCAGCGAAGCGGGGGGGCTCCGAGAGACCCAGTACTTC. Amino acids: CASSEAGGLRETQYF.

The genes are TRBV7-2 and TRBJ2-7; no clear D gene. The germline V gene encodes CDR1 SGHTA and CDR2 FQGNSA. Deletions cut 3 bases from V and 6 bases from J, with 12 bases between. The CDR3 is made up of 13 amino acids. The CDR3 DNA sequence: TGTGCCAGCAGCTTGGTTCCTGGCTCCGAGCAGTACTTC. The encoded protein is CASSLVPGSEQYF.

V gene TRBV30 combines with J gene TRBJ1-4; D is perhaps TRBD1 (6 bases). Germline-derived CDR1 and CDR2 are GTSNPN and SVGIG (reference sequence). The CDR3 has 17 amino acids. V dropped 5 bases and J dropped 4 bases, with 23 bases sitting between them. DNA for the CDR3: TGTGCCTGGCCCGGGGACAAGGATGCTGGGAGTAATGAAAAACTGTTTTTT. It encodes CAWPGDKDAGSNEKLFF.

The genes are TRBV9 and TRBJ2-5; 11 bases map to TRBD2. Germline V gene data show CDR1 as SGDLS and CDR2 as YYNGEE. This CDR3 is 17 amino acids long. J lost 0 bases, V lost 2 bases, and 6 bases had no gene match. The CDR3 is CASSVGTSGPYQETQYF. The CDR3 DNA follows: TGTGCCAGCAGCGTCGGGACTAGCGGACCGTACCAAGAGACCCAGTACTTC.

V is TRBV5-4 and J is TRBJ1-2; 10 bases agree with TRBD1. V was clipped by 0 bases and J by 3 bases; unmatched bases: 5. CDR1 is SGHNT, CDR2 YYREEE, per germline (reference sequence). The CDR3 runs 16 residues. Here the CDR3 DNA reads TGTGCCAGCAGCTTGGGACAGGGGGCGGATTACTATGGCTACACCTTC. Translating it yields CASSLGQGADYYGYTF.

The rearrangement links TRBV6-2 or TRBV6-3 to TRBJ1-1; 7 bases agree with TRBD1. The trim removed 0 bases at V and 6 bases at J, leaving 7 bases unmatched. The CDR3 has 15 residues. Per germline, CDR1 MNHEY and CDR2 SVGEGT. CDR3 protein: CASSYSAGGHAEAFF. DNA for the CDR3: TGTGCCAGCAGTTACTCGGCAGGGGGTCATGCTGAAGCTTTCTTT.

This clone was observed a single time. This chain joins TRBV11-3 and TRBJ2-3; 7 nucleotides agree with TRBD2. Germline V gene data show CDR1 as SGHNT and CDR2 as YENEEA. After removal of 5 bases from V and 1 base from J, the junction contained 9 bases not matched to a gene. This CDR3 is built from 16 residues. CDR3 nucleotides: TGTGCCAGCAGCCCGGGGGGTGGACTTCGCACAGATACGCAGTATTTT. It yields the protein CASSPGGGLRTDTQYF.

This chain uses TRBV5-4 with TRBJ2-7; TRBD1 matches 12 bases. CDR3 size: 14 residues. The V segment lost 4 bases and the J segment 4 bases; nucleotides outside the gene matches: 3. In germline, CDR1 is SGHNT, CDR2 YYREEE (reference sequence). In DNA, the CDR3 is TGTGCCAGCAGCGGGACAGGGGGCCGGTACGAGCAGTACTTC. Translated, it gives CASSGTGGRYEQYF.

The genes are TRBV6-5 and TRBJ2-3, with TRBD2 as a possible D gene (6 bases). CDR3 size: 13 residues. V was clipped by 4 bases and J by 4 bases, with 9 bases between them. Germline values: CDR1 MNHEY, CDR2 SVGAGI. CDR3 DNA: TGTGCCAGCAGTTCGGGAGCTCCAGATACGCAGTATTTT. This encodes CASSSGAPDTQYF.